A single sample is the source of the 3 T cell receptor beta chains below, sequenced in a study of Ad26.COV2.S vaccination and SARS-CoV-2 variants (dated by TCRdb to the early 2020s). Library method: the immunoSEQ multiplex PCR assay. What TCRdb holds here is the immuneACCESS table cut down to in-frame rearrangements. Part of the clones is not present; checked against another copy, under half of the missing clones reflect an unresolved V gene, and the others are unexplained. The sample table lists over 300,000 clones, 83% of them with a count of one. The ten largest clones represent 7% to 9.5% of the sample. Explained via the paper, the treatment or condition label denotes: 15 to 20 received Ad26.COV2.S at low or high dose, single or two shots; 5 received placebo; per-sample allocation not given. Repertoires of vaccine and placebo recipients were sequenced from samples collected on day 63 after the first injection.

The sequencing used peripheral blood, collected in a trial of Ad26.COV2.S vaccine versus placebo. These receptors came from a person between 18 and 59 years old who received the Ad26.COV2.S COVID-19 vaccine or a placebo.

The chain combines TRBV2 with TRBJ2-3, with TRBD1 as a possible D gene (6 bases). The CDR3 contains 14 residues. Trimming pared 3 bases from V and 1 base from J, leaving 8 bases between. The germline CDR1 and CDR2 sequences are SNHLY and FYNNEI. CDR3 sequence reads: CASSEDSRTDTQYF. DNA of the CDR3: TGTGCCAGCAGTGAGGACAGCCGCACAGATACGCAGTATTTT. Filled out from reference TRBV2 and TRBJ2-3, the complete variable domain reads EPEVTQTPSHQVTQMGQEVILRCVPISNHLYFYWYRQILGQKVEFLVSFYNNEISEKSEIFDDQFSVERPDGSNFTLKIRSTKLEDSAMYFCASSEDSRTDTQYFGPGTRLTVL.

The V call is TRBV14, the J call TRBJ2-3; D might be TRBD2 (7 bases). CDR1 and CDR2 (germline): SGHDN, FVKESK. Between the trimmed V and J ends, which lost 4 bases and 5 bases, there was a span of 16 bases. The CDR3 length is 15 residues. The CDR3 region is CASSPHGGLIDTQYF. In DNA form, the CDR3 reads TGTGCCAGCAGCCCGCACGGGGGGCTTATAGATACGCAGTATTTT.

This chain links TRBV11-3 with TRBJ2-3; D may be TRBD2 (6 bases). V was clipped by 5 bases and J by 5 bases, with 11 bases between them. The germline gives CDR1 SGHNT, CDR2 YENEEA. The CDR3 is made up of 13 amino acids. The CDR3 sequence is CASSHRELDTQYF. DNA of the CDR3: TGTGCCAGCAGCCATCGGGAGTTAGATACGCAGTATTTT. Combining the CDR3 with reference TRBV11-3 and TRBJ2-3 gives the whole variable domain EAGVVQSPRYKIIEKKQPVAFWCNPISGHNTLYWYLQNLGQGPELLIRYENEEAVDDSQLPKDRFSAERLKGVDSTLKIQPAELGDSAVYLCASSHRELDTQYFGPGTRLTVL.